This T cell receptor beta chain was documented in a study of brain T cells in children with intractable seizures. Sequencing was limited to surgery cases with top T cell transcript signatures in brain tissue. At least one anti-epileptic drug was given before surgery. General study findings and limits: Clones missing pre-surgery may reflect undersampling of that blood sample. Only CDR3 sequence similarity suggested viral specificity, without known HCMV serostatus.

Germline assignment: CDR1 KGHSH and CDR2 LQKENI. The CDR3 extends over 14 amino acids. V lost 3 bases to trimming and J lost 2 bases, with 11 bases between them. TCRdb keeps only in-frame clones here, not all; method: immunoSEQ multiplex PCR. The sample has approximately 110,000 clones; around 94% are singletons. With respect to this clone: Its antigen remains unidentified.

Sequences were derived from peripheral blood, sampled at surgery. The chain uses TRBV18 and TRBJ2-7, with D hard to call. The receptor's source is a boy under two years old with hemimegalencephaly and intractable seizures. The CDR3 DNA sequence: TGTGCCAGCTCACCGAGAACAGAGCCCTACGAGCAGTACTTC. Its protein product is CASSPRTEPYEQYF.